This TCR beta chain was identified in a study of T cell changes during pregnancy in multiple sclerosis. The protocol was immunoSEQ multiplex PCR, while the TCRdb copy is restricted to in-frame clones and leaves out a portion. The sample consists of around 33,000 clones, roughly 89% of them appearing once. The CDR3 is 16 residues long. Germline CDR1 reads LGHNA; CDR2 reads YSLEER. After removal of 1 base from V and 4 bases from J, the junction contained 5 bases not matched to a gene. The chain joins TRBV4-3 to TRBJ2-2, with TRBD1 matching over 8 bases. The sample here was CD8+ T cells from peripheral blood mononuclear cells, taken in the third trimester of pregnancy. This receptor was obtained from a female donor with multiple sclerosis, enrolled in a pregnancy study. This CDR3 is CASSQGPGQVTGELFF. DNA of the CDR3: TGCGCCAGCAGCCAAGGCCCGGGACAGGTCACCGGGGAGCTGTTTTTT.